Shown below are 14 T cell receptor beta chains from a single sample sequenced in a study of beta chain features in type 1 diabetes. Study-wide points: TCRB CDR3s from Type 1 diabetes patients were moderately but significantly shorter in all four CD4+ subsets.

Reverse transcribing all isolated RNA meant expressed TCRB transcripts were sequenced. Assay used: immunoSEQ multiplex PCR; TCRdb lists only in-frame clones, some missing. The profile shows some 330,000 clones, around 13% of them singletons. What these receptors recognize is not known. What was sequenced was naive CD4+ T cells from blood. Every receptor here comes from a woman under 30 with type 1 diabetes.

This clone was found a few times. CDR3 DNA: TGTGCCAGCAGAGGGACAGTGAACACTGAAGCTTTCTTT. Encoded protein: CASRGTVNTEAFF. This chain links TRBV28 with TRBJ1-1; TRBD1 agrees at 7 bases. This CDR3 region has 13 residues. V shed 6 bases and J 0 bases; nucleotides not matched to a gene: 1. Germline V gives CDR1 MDHEN, CDR2 SYDVKM.

A few counts support this clone. The CDR3 sequence is CASSQATGVGSYEQYF. The DNA of the CDR3 is TGTGCCAGCAGCCAAGCGACAGGGGTGGGCTCCTACGAGCAGTACTTC. The chain links TRBV4-2 to TRBJ2-7; 8 bases align to TRBD1. Germline CDR1 reads LGHNA; CDR2 reads YNFKEQ. The J segment lost 0 bases and the V segment lost 1 base, leaving 5 bases of the junction unmatched. The CDR3 is 16 amino acids.

This clone has only a few counts. The chain uses TRBV4-3 and TRBJ2-7; D gene unclear. Germline lookup yields CDR1 LGHNA and CDR2 YSLEER. This CDR3 comprises 15 residues. Trimming cost V 1 base and J 1 base, with 11 bases left between them. The CDR3 region is CASSQGAGTSYEQYF. DNA for the CDR3: TGCGCCAGCAGCCAAGGGGCTGGTACATCCTACGAGCAGTACTTC.

This chain joins TRBV4-3 and TRBJ2-5; D ambiguous. The J call may be mistaken, given a closer DNA end match to TRBJ2-7. Per the germline V gene, CDR1 is LGHNA and CDR2 is YSLEER. This CDR3 spans 16 amino acids. CDR3 nucleotide sequence: TGCGCCAGCAGCCAAGTTTGGGCCCAGTCCGCCTACGAGCAGTACTTC. Its translation is CASSQVWAQSAYEQYF.

The chain links TRBV9 to TRBJ1-1, with a possible D match to TRBD1 (6 bases). The CDR3 is 14 residues long. Deletions cut 0 bases from V and 9 bases from J, with 15 bases between. Germline V gene sequence: CDR1 SGDLS, CDR2 YYNGEE. CDR3 in DNA: TGTGCCAGCAGCGTAGACAGGGTGACCTCCCAAGCTTTCTTT. This gives the protein CASSVDRVTSQAFF. The full variable domain, rest sourced from reference TRBV9 and TRBJ1-1, is DSGVTQTPKHLITATGQRVTLRCSPRSGDLSVYWYQQSLDQGLQFLIQYYNGEERAKGNILERFSAQQFPDLHSELNLSSLELGDSALYFCASSVDRVTSQAFFGQGTRLTVV.

The chain is built from TRBV19 and TRBJ2-7; the D gene is possibly TRBD1 (5 bases). V gave up 5 bases and J gave up 6 bases, with 14 bases separating them. CDR3 length: 13 amino acids. Germline CDR1 LNHDA, CDR2 SQIVND (reference sequence). CDR3 residues: CASSAPQGVEQYF. The CDR3 DNA follows: TGTGCCAGTAGTGCCCCACAAGGGGTCGAGCAGTACTTC.

V gene TRBV14 combines with J gene TRBJ2-7; TRBD1 might be the D (5 bases). CDR1 SGHDN and CDR2 FVKESK come from the germline V gene. Trimming shortened V by 2 bases and J by 2 bases, and 13 bases separated the two germline ends. The CDR3 is made up of 15 amino acids. As DNA, the CDR3 is TGTGCCAGCAGCCAAACCTACAGGCAACCCTACGAGCAGTACTTC. Amino acid sequence: CASSQTYRQPYEQYF.

This clone was seen ten or more times. The chain recombines TRBV30 with TRBJ2-1; no clear D. The CDR3 contains 11 residues. Trimming pared 0 bases from V and 8 bases from J, leaving 5 bases between. CDR1 and CDR2 (germline): GTSNPN, SVGIG (reference sequence). In nucleotides, the CDR3 is TGTGCCTGGAGTGTGGGCCATGAGCAGTTCTTC. Its translation: CAWSVGHEQFF.

This clone was seen more than once but under ten times. The rearrangement links TRBV29-1 to TRBJ2-1, with 10 nucleotides matching TRBD2. This CDR3 has 15 residues. The V and J ends lost 3 bases and 6 bases, in that order; junction bases with no gene match: 8. The germline CDR1 and CDR2 sequences are SQVTM and ANQGSEA. The CDR3 protein is CSVEGSGGAANEQFF. CDR3 DNA sequence: TGCAGCGTTGAGGGGAGCGGGGGGGCCGCCAATGAGCAGTTCTTC.

This clone was recorded a few times. V usage is TRBV15 and J usage is TRBJ2-1, with D possibly being TRBD1 (5 bases). CDR3 size: 15 residues. V dropped 8 bases and J dropped 0 bases, with 14 bases sitting between them. Germline CDR1 and CDR2: LNHNV and YYDKDF (reference sequence). The CDR3 DNA reads TGTGCCACCTTAAGACAGTTTAGCTCCTACAATGAGCAGTTCTTC. It codes for CATLRQFSSYNEQFF.

The DNA of the CDR3 is TGTGCCAGTAGTTTGGGCAGGCTGAGGCCCCAGCATTTT. This codes for CASSLGRLRPQHF. The V gene is TRBV19, the J gene TRBJ1-5; D remains ambiguous. Germline lookup yields CDR1 LNHDA and CDR2 SQIVND (reference sequence). This CDR3 region has 13 residues. The V end was cut by 5 bases, the J end by 9 bases, with 14 bases between.

The CDR3 here is CASSKALYRASYEQYF. The CDR3 coding sequence is TGTGCCAGCAGCAAAGCGCTTTACAGGGCATCCTACGAGCAGTACTTC. This sequence joins TRBV21-1 and TRBJ2-7; TRBD1 is the table's D call and was not checked against the DNA. TRBV21-1 is an annotated pseudogene. The CDR3 extends over 16 amino acids.

This clone has only a few counts. The CDR3 nucleotides read TGTGCCAGCAGTGTCGGGACAGGGAATTCACCCCTCCACTTT. It codes for CASSVGTGNSPLHF. The chain links TRBV27 to TRBJ1-6; 9 nucleotides line up with TRBD1. Germline V gives CDR1 MNHEY, CDR2 SMNVEV (reference sequence). After removal of 5 bases from V and 7 bases from J, the junction contained 3 bases not matched to a gene. This CDR3 contains 14 residues.

CDR3 DNA: TGTGCCAGCACCAGATTTGGGGGGGAAACAGATACGCAGTATTTT. Translation: CASTRFGGETDTQYF. The chain combines TRBV7-2 with TRBJ2-3; 7 bases map to TRBD2. After removal of 7 bases from V and 3 bases from J, the junction contained 10 bases not matched to a gene. Looked up from germline, CDR1 is SGHTA and CDR2 is FQGNSA. This CDR3 spans 15 amino acids.